One and the same sample provided the 26 T cell receptor beta chains below, sequenced in a study of cytomegalovirus exposure and HLA in healthy donors. Amplification used 60 Vbeta primers and 13 Jbeta primers. Only in-frame clones appear in the TCRdb table, and some are missing; sequencing was by immunoSEQ multiplex PCR. The listing records 150,000 to 250,000 clones. Sequenced input: PBMCs. The source of these receptors is a boy between 10 and 17 years old in good health and CMV-seronegative.

The gene calls are TRBV6-5 and TRBJ2-2, with D maybe TRBD1 (6 bases). Germline CDR1 MNHEY, CDR2 SVGAGI. The V and J ends lost 0 bases and 4 bases respectively, with 9 bases between them. The CDR3 is 15 residues long. CDR3 in amino acids: CASSYSHRVTGELFF. The CDR3 region has the DNA TGTGCCAGCAGTTACTCGCACAGGGTCACCGGGGAGCTGTTTTTT.

The rearrangement links TRBV30 to TRBJ2-1; no definite D call. This CDR3 region has 14 residues. Germline lookup yields CDR1 GTSNPN and CDR2 SVGIG (reference sequence). V lost 5 bases to trimming and J lost 0 bases, with 11 bases between them. The CDR3: CAWSLMSSYNEQFF. CDR3 nucleotides: TGTGCCTGGTCACTCATGAGCTCCTACAATGAGCAGTTCTTC.

This chain connects TRBV2 to TRBJ1-6; no clear D. Per germline, CDR1 SNHLY and CDR2 FYNNEI. This CDR3 contains 13 residues. Between the trimmed V and J ends, which lost 8 bases and 5 bases, there was a span of 10 bases. The CDR3 protein is CASGGSNNSPLHF. The CDR3 region has the DNA TGTGCCAGCGGCGGGTCTAATAATTCACCCCTCCACTTT.

This chain joins TRBV6-1 and TRBJ1-2; 8 bases agree with TRBD1. The junction had 5 bases not matched to a gene; V was cut back by 7 bases and J by 1 base. The CDR3 is made up of 14 amino acids. CDR1 and CDR2 from the germline V gene are MNHNS and SASEGT. DNA of the CDR3: TGTGCCAGCAACCCCGGACAGGGTAACTATGGCTACACCTTC. Protein: CASNPGQGNYGYTF.

The gene calls are TRBV6-5 and TRBJ1-1, with 9 nucleotides matching TRBD1. With 6 bases clipped from V and 3 bases from J, the junction kept 5 bases outside the gene matches. The length of the CDR3 is 14 residues. In germline, CDR1 is MNHEY, CDR2 SVGAGI. The CDR3 DNA follows: TGTGCCAGCAGACCTGACAGGGGGGACACTGAAGCTTTCTTT. Translating it yields CASRPDRGDTEAFF.

V and J are TRBV19 and TRBJ1-2; no reliable D call. The CDR3 sequence is 13 residues long. V gave up 8 bases and J gave up 4 bases, with 14 bases separating them. The germline V gene has CDR1 LNHDA and CDR2 SQIVND (reference sequence). Here the CDR3 reads CASRREYGYGYTF. CDR3 coding DNA: TGTGCCAGTCGAAGGGAGTACGGCTATGGCTACACCTTC.

The J gene is TRBJ2-7, the V gene TRBV11-2; D is perhaps TRBD1 (6 bases). Germline V gene data show CDR1 as SGHAT and CDR2 as FQNNGV. The length of the CDR3 is 15 residues. V was clipped by 6 bases and J by 1 base, with 16 bases between them. CDR3 loop: CASSSYAGQSYEQYF. CDR3 nucleotide sequence: TGTGCCAGCAGTTCCTACGCTGGACAGTCCTACGAGCAGTACTTC.

V usage is TRBV19 and J usage is TRBJ2-7, with TRBD1 matching over 8 bases. The germline CDR1 and CDR2 sequences are LNHDA and SQIVND (reference sequence). The CDR3 has 13 residues. J was trimmed by 5 bases and V by 4 bases; bases with no gene match: 4. CDR3 DNA sequence: TGTGCCAGTAGTAGCAGGGGGCGGCACGAGCAGTACTTC. Translation gives CASSSRGRHEQYF.

The CDR3 loop is CASSSGQLYNEQFF. The CDR3 DNA reads as TGTGCCAGCAGCTCGGGACAGCTCTACAATGAGCAGTTCTTC. This rearrangement joins TRBV11-3 to TRBJ2-1, with 7 bases identical to TRBD1. The junction had 3 bases not matched to a gene; V was cut back by 4 bases and J by 3 bases. This CDR3 region has 14 residues. Germline CDR1 reads SGHNT; CDR2 reads YENEEA.

V gene TRBV27 combines with J gene TRBJ1-5, with a tentative D call TRBD1 (6 bases). CDR1 and CDR2 from the germline V gene are MNHEY and SMNVEV (reference sequence). V shed 5 bases and J shed 3 bases, with 14 bases lying between them. The CDR3 is 15 residues long. The CDR3 reads CASSPGTSYNQPQHF. DNA of the CDR3: TGTGCCAGCAGTCCAGGGACATCCTACAATCAGCCCCAGCATTTT.

The chain recombines TRBV4-3 with TRBJ2-2; 10 bases align to TRBD1. The CDR3 is 16 amino acids. Trimming at V came to 2 bases and at J to 4 bases, leaving 4 bases not matched to a gene. Looked up from germline, CDR1 is LGHNA and CDR2 is YSLEER. CDR3 bases: TGCGCCAGCAGCCAATCCGGGACAGGGGTCACCGGGGAGCTGTTTTTT. It is translated as CASSQSGTGVTGELFF.

The chain carries TRBV6-5 and TRBJ2-1; 8 bases align to TRBD2. Germline values: CDR1 MNHEY, CDR2 SVGAGI. Trimming at V came to 4 bases and at J to 8 bases, leaving 7 bases not matched to a gene. The length of the CDR3 is 14 residues. The CDR3 loop is CASSSRGGRDEQFF. The CDR3 nucleotides are TGTGCCAGCAGTTCCCGGGGGGGAAGGGATGAGCAGTTCTTC.

The gene calls are TRBV6-5 and TRBJ2-5; TRBD2 aligns across 12 bases. Germline V lookup: CDR1 MNHEY, CDR2 SVGAGI. V gave up 6 bases and J gave up 4 bases; unmatched junction bases: 6. The CDR3 is 15 amino acids. This CDR3 is CASSLAGGPPETQYF. For the CDR3, the DNA is TGTGCCAGCAGCCTAGCGGGGGGGCCCCCAGAGACCCAGTACTTC.

The J gene is TRBJ2-7, the V gene TRBV9; 7 nucleotides agree with TRBD2. Germline assignment: CDR1 SGDLS and CDR2 YYNGEE. J was trimmed by 2 bases and V by 0 bases; bases with no gene match: 8. There are 16 residues in the CDR3. The CDR3 DNA reads TGTGCCAGCAGCGTAGAGACAGTTCGGGGGGCCTACGAGCAGTACTTC. The encoded protein is CASSVETVRGAYEQYF.

V usage is TRBV11-2 and J usage is TRBJ2-1; D may be TRBD1 (5 bases). The CDR3 sequence is 15 residues long. V shed 6 bases and J shed 9 bases, with 21 bases lying between them. Germline CDR1 reads SGHAT; CDR2 reads FQNNGV. DNA of the CDR3: TGTGCCAGCAGGATCCCCGGGTCTCGCACAGGTGAGCAGTTCTTC. Residues: CASRIPGSRTGEQFF. Supplemented by reference TRBV11-2 and TRBJ2-1, the full variable domain reads EAGVAQSPRYKIIEKRQSVAFWCNPISGHATLYWYQQILGQGPKLLIQFQNNGVVDDSQLPKDRFSAERLKGVDSTLKIQPAKLEDSAVYLCASRIPGSRTGEQFFGPGTRLTVL.

The chain carries TRBV5-4 and TRBJ2-5; 11 nucleotides align to TRBD2. The germline V gene has CDR1 SGHNT and CDR2 YYREEE (reference sequence). The J segment lost 3 bases and the V segment lost 5 bases, leaving 9 bases of the junction unmatched. The CDR3 totals 16 residues. The CDR3 bases are TGTGCCAGCAGTCCCTCCCCACTAGCGGGGGAAGAGACCCAGTACTTC. Protein: CASSPSPLAGEETQYF. The variable domain in full, completed from reference TRBV5-4 and TRBJ2-5, reads ETGVTQSPTHLIKTRGQQVTLRCSSQSGHNTVSWYQQALGQGPQFIFQYYREEENGRGNFPPRFSGLQFPNYSSELNVNALELDDSALYLCASSPSPLAGEETQYFGPGTRLLVL.

On this clone: The same CDR3 also results from other DNA sequences found in this sample. V and J are TRBV4-3 and TRBJ1-1; D is perhaps TRBD1 (5 bases). This CDR3 spans 17 amino acids. CDR1 and CDR2 (germline): LGHNA, YSLEER. Trimming shortened V by 1 base and J by 5 bases, and 20 bases separated the two germline ends. The CDR3 is CASSQVEFRGLLTEAFF. The DNA for the CDR3 is TGCGCCAGCAGCCAAGTTGAATTTAGGGGCTTGCTTACTGAAGCTTTCTTT.

The CDR3 region is CASRGKPGQGLRYGYTF. CDR3 nucleotides: TGTGCCAGCAGAGGTAAACCGGGACAGGGGTTGCGCTATGGCTACACCTTC. The rearrangement links TRBV7-8 to TRBJ1-2; 10 bases align to TRBD1. The CDR3 extends over 17 amino acids. Germline V CDR1 and CDR2: SGHVS, FQNEAQ. The J segment lost 4 bases and the V segment lost 6 bases, leaving 14 bases of the junction unmatched.

This chain uses TRBV7-3 with TRBJ2-5, with TRBD2 matching over 7 bases. This CDR3 has 15 amino acids. The junction had 6 bases not matched to a gene; V was cut back by 3 bases and J by 2 bases. Germline CDR1 reads SGHTA; CDR2 reads FQGTGA. CDR3 amino acids: CASSFSSGPQETQYF. CDR3 in DNA: TGTGCCAGCAGCTTTAGTAGCGGGCCACAAGAGACCCAGTACTTC.

The chain joins TRBV28 to TRBJ1-4; the D is unclear. Per the germline V gene, CDR1 is MDHEN and CDR2 is SYDVKM. This CDR3 spans 14 amino acids. V lost 5 bases, J lost 5 bases, and 12 bases lay in between. The CDR3 here is CASSLTDRNEKLFF. The CDR3 nucleotides read TGTGCCAGCAGTCTAACCGATCGAAATGAAAAACTGTTTTTT. Together with reference TRBV28 and TRBJ1-4, the CDR3 gives the full variable domain: DVKVTQSSRYLVKRTGEKVFLECVQDMDHENMFWYRQDPGLGLRLIYFSYDVKMKEKGDIPEGYSVSREKKERFSLILESASTNQTSMYLCASSLTDRNEKLFFGSGTQLSVL.

V usage is TRBV7-9 and J usage is TRBJ1-5; 10 nucleotides match TRBD1. Germline lookup yields CDR1 SEHNR and CDR2 FQNEAQ (reference sequence). The CDR3 has 16 residues. Trimming cost V 5 bases and J 7 bases; bases outside gene matches: 11. The CDR3 here is CASSEGDRGKEQPQHF. CDR3 nucleotides: TGTGCCAGCAGCGAAGGGGACAGGGGTAAGGAGCAGCCCCAGCATTTT.

The chain employs TRBV7-2 and TRBJ2-2; TRBD1 might be the D (5 bases). The length of the CDR3 is 16 residues. V was pared by 1 base and J by 4 bases, with 13 bases between. In germline, CDR1 is SGHTA, CDR2 FQGNSA. CDR3 loop: CASSLVAGWGTGELFF. CDR3 DNA sequence: TGTGCCAGCAGCTTAGTCGCAGGGTGGGGCACCGGGGAGCTGTTTTTT.

The V call is TRBV27, the J call TRBJ1-2; D possibly corresponds to TRBD1 (6 bases). Per germline, CDR1 MNHEY and CDR2 SMNVEV (reference sequence). The length of the CDR3 is 15 residues. Deletions cut 1 base from V and 4 bases from J, with 13 bases between. As DNA, the CDR3 is TGTGCCAGCAGTTTATATCAGGGGAGCATCTATGGCTACACCTTC. It is translated as CASSLYQGSIYGYTF.

This CDR3 reads CASSIKQGNQPQHF. The CDR3 DNA is TGTGCCAGTAGTATAAAACAGGGCAATCAGCCCCAGCATTTT. The chain couples TRBV19 to TRBJ1-5; D possibly corresponds to TRBD1 (5 bases). CDR1 and CDR2 from the germline V gene are LNHDA and SQIVND (reference sequence). The CDR3 is 14 amino acids. The V gene lost 2 bases and the J gene lost 2 bases, with 7 bases spanning the gap. Based on the CDR3 plus reference TRBV19 and TRBJ1-5, the full variable domain is DGGITQSPKYLFRKEGQNVTLSCEQNLNHDAMYWYRQDPGQGLRLIYYSQIVNDFQKGDIAEGYSVSREKKESFPLTVTSAQKNPTAFYLCASSIKQGNQPQHFGDGTRLSIL.

The J gene is TRBJ2-3, the V gene TRBV30; 8 bases are shared with TRBD2. This CDR3 is 17 amino acids long. Trimming cost V 2 bases and J 1 base; bases outside gene matches: 11. Germline CDR1 reads GTSNPN; CDR2 reads SVGIG (reference sequence). Here the CDR3 DNA reads TGTGCCTGGAGTCCCCCGACTAGCGTACGGGGCACAGATACGCAGTATTTT. Its protein is CAWSPPTSVRGTDTQYF.

The rearrangement links TRBV28 to TRBJ1-3; D unclear. This CDR3 contains 16 residues. CDR1 is MDHEN and CDR2 is SYDVKM in the germline V gene. The germline V and J ends were trimmed by 0 bases and 4 bases, with 13 bases remaining between them. The CDR3 DNA reads as TGTGCCAGCAGTTTATGGGCAGGAAGGTCCGGAAACACCATATATTTT. Residues: CASSLWAGRSGNTIYF.